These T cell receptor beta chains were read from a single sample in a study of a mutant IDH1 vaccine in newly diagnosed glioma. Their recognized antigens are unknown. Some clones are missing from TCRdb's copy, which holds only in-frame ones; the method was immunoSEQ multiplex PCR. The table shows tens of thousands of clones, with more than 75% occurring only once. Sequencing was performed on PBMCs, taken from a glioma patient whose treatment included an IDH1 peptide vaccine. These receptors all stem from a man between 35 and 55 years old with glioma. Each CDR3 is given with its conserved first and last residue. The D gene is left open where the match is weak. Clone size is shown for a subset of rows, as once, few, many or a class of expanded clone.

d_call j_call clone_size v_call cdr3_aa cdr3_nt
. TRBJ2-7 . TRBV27 CASQRAGSRSYEQYF TGTGCCAGCCAACGGGCGGGTTCCCGCTCCTACGAGCAGTACTTC
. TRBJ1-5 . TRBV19 CASKENRLQPQHF TGTGCCAGTAAGGAGAATAGACTCCAGCCCCAGCATTTT
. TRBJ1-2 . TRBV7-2 CASSFGRASGYTF TGTGCCAGCAGCTTCGGCAGGGCTTCTGGCTACACCTTC
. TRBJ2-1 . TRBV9 CASSQKVGPYNEQFF TGTGCCAGCAGCCAAAAAGTAGGCCCCTACAATGAGCAGTTCTTC
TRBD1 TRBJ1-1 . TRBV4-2 CASRPGTAVRTEAFF TGTGCCAGCAGGCCGGGGACAGCCGTGAGGACTGAAGCTTTCTTT
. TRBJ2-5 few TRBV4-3 CASSSVRGTQYF TGCGCCAGCAGCTCGGTCCGCGGGACCCAGTACTTC
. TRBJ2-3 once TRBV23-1 CASSQSETAEFVPDTQYF TGCGCCAGCAGTCAATCGGAGACGGCAGAATTTGTCCCAGATACGCAGTATTTT
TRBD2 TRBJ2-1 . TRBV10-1 CASRTPGLANNEQFF TGCGCCAGCAGAACACCGGGACTAGCTAACAATGAGCAGTTCTTC
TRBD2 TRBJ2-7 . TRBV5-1 CASTRGRDLPGTEQYF TGCGCCAGTACAAGAGGGAGGGATCTCCCCGGGACCGAGCAGTACTTC
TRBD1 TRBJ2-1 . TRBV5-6 CASSLVVAGGVDNEQFF TGTGCCAGCAGCTTGGTTGTCGCAGGGGGAGTAGACAATGAGCAGTTCTTC
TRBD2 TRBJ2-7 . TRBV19 CASSISLAVSYEQYF TGTGCCAGTAGTATAAGCCTAGCGGTCTCCTACGAGCAGTACTTC
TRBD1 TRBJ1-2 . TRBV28 CASSVDRGGYGYTF TGTGCCAGCAGCGTTGACAGGGGAGGCTATGGCTACACCTTC
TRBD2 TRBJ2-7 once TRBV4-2 CASSLTSGSGGGLGEQYF TGTGCCAGCAGCCTGACTAGCGGGTCCGGGGGGGGCCTTGGGGAGCAGTACTTC
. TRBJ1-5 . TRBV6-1 CASSVRALGSNQPQHF TGTGCCAGCAGTGTACGTGCTCTCGGTAGCAATCAGCCCCAGCATTTT
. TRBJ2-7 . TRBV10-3 CAISARTGASYEQYF TGTGCCATCAGCGCACGGACGGGAGCTTCCTACGAGCAGTACTTC
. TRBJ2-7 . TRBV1 CTSSQDWPSGVHYEQYF TGCACCAGCAGCCAAGATTGGCCTAGCGGGGTGCATTACGAGCAGTACTTC
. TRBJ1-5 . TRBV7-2 CASSLGHYYSNQPQHF TGTGCCAGCAGCTTAGGACACTACTATAGCAATCAGCCCCAGCATTTT
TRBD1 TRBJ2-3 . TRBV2 CASVRYRGSIDTQYF TGTGCCAGCGTCCGCTACAGGGGGAGCATAGATACGCAGTATTTT
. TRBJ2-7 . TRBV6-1 CASSTGPISSYEQYF TGTGCCAGCAGTACGGGACCTATTAGCTCCTACGAGCAGTACTTC
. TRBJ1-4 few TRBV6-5 CASREPRGLKLFF TGTGCCAGCAGAGAACCAAGAGGGCTAAAACTGTTTTTT
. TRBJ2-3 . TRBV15 CATSRDQGSLTDTQYF TGTGCCACCAGCAGAGATCAGGGGTCTCTTACAGATACGCAGTATTTT
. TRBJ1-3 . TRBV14 CASSHMGNTIYF TGTGCCAGCAGCCATATGGGAAACACCATATATTTT